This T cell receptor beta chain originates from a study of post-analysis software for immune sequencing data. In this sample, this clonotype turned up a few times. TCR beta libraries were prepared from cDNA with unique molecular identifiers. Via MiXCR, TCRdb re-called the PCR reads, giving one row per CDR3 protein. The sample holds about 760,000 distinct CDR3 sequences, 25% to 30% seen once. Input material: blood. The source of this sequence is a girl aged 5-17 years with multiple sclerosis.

CDR3 DNA sequence: TGTGCCAGCAGCTTAGATGGGACAGGGTTCGGCGAGCAGTACTTC. This translates into CASSLDGTGFGEQYF. The rearrangement joins TRBV7-2 to TRBJ2-5; TRBD1 agrees at 9 bases. The J call could be wrong; TRBJ2-7 is a better fit for the DNA end. There are 15 residues in the CDR3. Germline V gene sequence: CDR1 SGHTA, CDR2 FQGNSA.